Listed below are T cell receptor beta chains from one sample, sequenced in a study of T cells after yellow fever vaccination. MiXCR, run by TCRdb on the 5' RACE reads, gives a single entry per CDR3 protein. The sample comprises about 250,000 distinct CDR3 sequences, approximately 3.8% of which are singletons, and over 15% rests with the top ten. The sequenced sample was PBMCs, obtained 15 days after the yellow fever booster vaccination. All receptors derive from a man between 18 and 29 years old who received the YFV17D yellow fever vaccine. Each CDR3 is given without its conserved first and last residue.

j_call v_call cdr3_aa
TRBJ2-5 TRBV27 ASSWTGGYQETQY
TRBJ2-5 TRBV2 ASSRAALQETQY
TRBJ2-1 TRBV5-1 ASSWGGSEQF
TRBJ1-3 TRBV28 ASSDRGLSGNTIY
TRBJ2-5 TRBV5-1 ASSLGLFSGSRSQETQY
TRBJ1-1 TRBV12-3/TRBV12-4 ASSSRDRGTEAF
TRBJ1-5 TRBV18 ASSPTEDNQPQH
TRBJ2-2 TRBV11-1 ASTRPGLAIGELF
TRBJ2-2 TRBV5-1 ASSLGTAVAELF
TRBJ2-6 TRBV15 ATSGGTAGANVLT
TRBJ2-7 TRBV10-2 ASSDYLTGNSYEQY
TRBJ2-5 TRBV4-3 ASSQEARGDYQETQY
TRBJ2-5 TRBV20-1 SAKTPGTQY
TRBJ2-3 TRBV11-2 ASRQKRGATDTQY
TRBJ2-7 TRBV5-4 ASSTPSGGPNEQY
TRBJ2-7 TRBV7-2 ASSPRGRAAYEQY
TRBJ2-3 TRBV5-1 ASSIPDSASTDTQY
TRBJ1-2 TRBV4-1 ASSQSGQLLYGYT
TRBJ2-7 TRBV7-9 ASSSGQLLAYEQY
TRBJ1-4 TRBV12-3/TRBV12-4 ASSLDLQAGPSEKLF
TRBJ2-1 TRBV7-9 ASGLAGGVSYNEQF
TRBJ1-1 TRBV5-5 ASSLVPPIPDFRDTEAF
TRBJ1-1 TRBV5-1 ASSQLQTGVAEAF
TRBJ2-1 TRBV5-4 ASSFWTSGGVDEQF
TRBJ2-2 TRBV28 ASSPRTGHTGELF
TRBJ2-2 TRBV10-3 AISSMSGNTGELF
TRBJ2-3 TRBV7-3 ASSRAGRSMDTQY
TRBJ1-3 TRBV20-1 SAAQGASGNTIY
TRBJ2-3 TRBV24-1 ATGSPDTQY
TRBJ2-6 TRBV7-2 ASSLDVLSSGANVLT
TRBJ2-6 TRBV7-3 ASSLAHSGANVLT
TRBJ1-2 TRBV20-1 SAAPGYRGYT
TRBJ2-7 TRBV15 ATSRDGYEQY
TRBJ2-1 TRBV5-5 ASSLAGRGLAPYNEQF
TRBJ2-4 TRBV7-2 ASSLPSGGSYIQY
TRBJ2-1 TRBV12-3/TRBV12-4 ASENRDRAHQF
TRBJ1-5 TRBV5-1 ASSLAPGGDTQPQH
TRBJ1-2 TRBV6-4 ASSPGVTGVYGYT
TRBJ2-3 TRBV5-1 ASSLQRGQWGPDTQY
TRBJ1-6 TRBV6-2/TRBV6-3 ASTSQGLRNSPLH
TRBJ2-7 TRBV7-9 ASSSQAPPYEQY
TRBJ2-1 TRBV6-2/TRBV6-3 ASSPPLAGWYNEQF
TRBJ2-3 TRBV4-2 ASSGTSADTQY
TRBJ2-7 TRBV5-1 ASSLGLAVEQY